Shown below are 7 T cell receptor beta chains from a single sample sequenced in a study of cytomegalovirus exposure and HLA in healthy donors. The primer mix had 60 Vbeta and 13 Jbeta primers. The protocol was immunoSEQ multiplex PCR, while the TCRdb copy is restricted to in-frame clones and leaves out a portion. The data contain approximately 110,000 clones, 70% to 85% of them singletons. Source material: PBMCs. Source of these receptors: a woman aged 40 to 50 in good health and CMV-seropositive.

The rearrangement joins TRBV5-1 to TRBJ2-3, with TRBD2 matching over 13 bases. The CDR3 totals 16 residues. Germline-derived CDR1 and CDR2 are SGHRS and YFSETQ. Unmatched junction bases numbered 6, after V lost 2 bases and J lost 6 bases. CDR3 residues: CASSFGLAGAWDTQYF. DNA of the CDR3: TGCGCCAGCAGCTTCGGACTAGCGGGAGCATGGGATACGCAGTATTTT.

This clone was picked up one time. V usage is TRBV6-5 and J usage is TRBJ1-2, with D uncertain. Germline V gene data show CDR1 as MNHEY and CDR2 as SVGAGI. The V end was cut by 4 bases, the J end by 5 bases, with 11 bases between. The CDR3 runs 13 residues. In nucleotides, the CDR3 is TGTGCCAGCAGTTCCGGGAGTGATTATGGCTACACCTTC. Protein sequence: CASSSGSDYGYTF.

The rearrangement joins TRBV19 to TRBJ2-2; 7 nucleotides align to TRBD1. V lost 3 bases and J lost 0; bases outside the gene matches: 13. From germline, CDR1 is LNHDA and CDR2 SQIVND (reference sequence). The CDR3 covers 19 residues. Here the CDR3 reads CASSIHSFDGTANTGELFF. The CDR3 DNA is TGTGCCAGTAGTATTCATTCTTTCGACGGGACAGCGAACACCGGGGAGCTGTTTTTT.

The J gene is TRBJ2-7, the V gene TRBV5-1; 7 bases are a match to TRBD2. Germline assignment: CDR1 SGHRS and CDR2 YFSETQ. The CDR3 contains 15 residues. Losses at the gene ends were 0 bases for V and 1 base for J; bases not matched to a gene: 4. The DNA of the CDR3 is TGCGCCAGCAGCTTGGGCGGGAGAGATTCCTACGAGCAGTACTTC. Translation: CASSLGGRDSYEQYF.

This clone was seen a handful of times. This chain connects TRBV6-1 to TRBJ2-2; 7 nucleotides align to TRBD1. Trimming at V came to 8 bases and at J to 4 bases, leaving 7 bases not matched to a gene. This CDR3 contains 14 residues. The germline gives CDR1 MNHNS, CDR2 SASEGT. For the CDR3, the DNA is TGTGCCAGCGATGTGGCAGGGGGCACCGGGGAGCTGTTTTTT. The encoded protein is CASDVAGGTGELFF.

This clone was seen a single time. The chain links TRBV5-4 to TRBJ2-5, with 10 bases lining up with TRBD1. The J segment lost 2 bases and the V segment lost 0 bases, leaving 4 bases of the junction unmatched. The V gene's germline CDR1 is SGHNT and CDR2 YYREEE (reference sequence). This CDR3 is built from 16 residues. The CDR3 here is CASSLGTGGGQETQYF. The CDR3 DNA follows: TGTGCCAGCAGCTTGGGGACAGGGGGGGGACAAGAGACCCAGTACTTC.

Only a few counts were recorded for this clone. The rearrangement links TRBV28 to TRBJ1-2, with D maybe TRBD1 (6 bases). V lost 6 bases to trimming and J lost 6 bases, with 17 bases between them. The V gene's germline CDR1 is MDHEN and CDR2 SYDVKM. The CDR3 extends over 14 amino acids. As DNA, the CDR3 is TGTGCCAGCAGGCGTACCGGGGGGGCGGATGGCTACACCTTC. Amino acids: CASRRTGGADGYTF.